These 23 T cell receptor beta chains originate from one sample sequenced in a study of regulatory T cells in long-lasting Graves disease. The TCR beta library used iRepertoire HTBI primers with Arm-PCR amplification of CDR3. TCRdb ran MiXCR on the multiplex PCR reads and lists one entry per CDR3 protein. The repertoire holds some 490,000 distinct CDR3 sequences, with around 12% as singletons. Sample time point: newly diagnosed GD, antithyroid drugs for less than 3 months. PBMC RNA was the source of the TCR library. The same data also contributed to another study, on T cells in Graves' hyperthyroidism and ophthalmopathy.

The source was peripheral blood mononuclear cells (PBMCs), collected at new diagnosis, from a patient treated with antithyroid drugs. Receptors were obtained from a woman aged 25 to 39 with Graves disease.

This clonotype was recorded at least ten times. This sequence joins TRBV20-1 and TRBJ1-2; D is unresolved. This CDR3 is built from 12 residues. Germline V gene data show CDR1 as DFQATT and CDR2 as SNEGSKA (reference sequence). Trimming took off 3 bases at V and 4 bases at J, with 9 bases between the two ends. For the CDR3, the DNA is TGCAGTGCTAGGAACGGTAGCTATGGCTACACCTTC. Residues: CSARNGSYGYTF.

The table lists this clonotype with many counts. The rearrangement joins TRBV30 to TRBJ2-4; TRBD2 matches 7 bases. The CDR3 is made up of 15 amino acids. Germline V gene data show CDR1 as GTSNPN and CDR2 as SVGIG (reference sequence). The junction had 17 bases not matched to a gene; V was cut back by 2 bases and J by 13 bases. The CDR3 loop is CAWSTLLAGRSKQYF. The CDR3 DNA reads TGTGCCTGGAGTACACTATTAGCGGGCCGGTCCAAACAGTACTTC.

This clonotype was observed many times. This chain uses TRBV11-2 with TRBJ2-7; the D gene could be TRBD1 or TRBD2 (5 bases each). The V end was cut by 5 bases, the J end by 6 bases, with 20 bases between. The CDR3 is made up of 15 amino acids. Germline values: CDR1 SGHAT, CDR2 FQNNGV. The CDR3 loop reads CASSNGAVGRVEQYF. The CDR3 nucleotides read TGTGCCAGCAGCAACGGGGCCGTCGGACGGGTCGAGCAGTACTTC. The variable domain in full, completed from reference TRBV11-2 and TRBJ2-7, reads EAGVAQSPRYKIIEKRQSVAFWCNPISGHATLYWYQQILGQGPKLLIQFQNNGVVDDSQLPKDRFSAERLKGVDSTLKIQPAKLEDSAVYLCASSNGAVGRVEQYFGPGTRLTVT.

This clonotype occurred many times. This sequence joins TRBV3-1 and TRBJ2-7, with D hard to call. The CDR3 extends over 14 amino acids. Germline loops: CDR1 LGHDT, CDR2 YNNKEL (reference sequence). V was cut by 8 bases and J by 2 bases, with 16 bases left in between. The CDR3 region is CASRGSVSPYEQYF. CDR3 DNA: TGTGCCAGCCGAGGAAGTGTGTCTCCCTACGAGCAGTACTTC.

Many counts were recorded for this clonotype. The V and J genes are TRBV6-1 and TRBJ2-2; TRBD2 is a possible D gene (6 bases). CDR1 is MNHNS and CDR2 is SASEGT in the germline V gene. V shed 7 bases and J shed 2 bases, with 11 bases lying between them. This CDR3 comprises 14 residues. In DNA form, the CDR3 reads TGTGCCAGCATGCCGGGACTTAACACCGGGGAGCTGTTTTTT. It is translated as CASMPGLNTGELFF.

The table lists this clonotype with many counts. This chain uses TRBV2 with TRBJ1-2; D gene uncertain. V was clipped by 2 bases and J by 0 bases, with 7 bases between them. CDR1 SNHLY and CDR2 FYNNEI come from the germline V gene. CDR3 length: 14 amino acids. The CDR3, as DNA: TGTGCCAGCAGTGAAACGGCGGCTAACTATGGCTACACCTTC. This gives the protein CASSETAANYGYTF. The full variable domain, completed using reference TRBV2 and TRBJ1-2, is EPEVTQTPSHQVTQMGQEVILRCVPISNHLYFYWYRQILGQKVEFLVSFYNNEISEKSEIFDDQFSVERPDGSNFTLKIRSTKLEDSAMYFCASSETAANYGYTFGSGTRLTVV.

V and J are TRBV7-2 and TRBJ1-2, with D possibly TRBD1 on 6 matching bases. This CDR3 is 15 amino acids long. From germline, CDR1 is SGHTA and CDR2 FQGNSA. Trimming shortened V by 4 bases and J by 5 bases, and 17 bases separated the two germline ends. The CDR3 loop is CASSSMPGDLYGYTF. DNA for the CDR3: TGTGCCAGCAGCTCAATGCCAGGGGACTTGTATGGCTACACCTTC.

Many counts were recorded for this clonotype. The chain links TRBV11-2 to TRBJ2-5; TRBD2 might be the D (5 bases). Germline values: CDR1 SGHAT, CDR2 FQNNGV. The CDR3 runs 13 residues. Trimming took off 5 bases at V and 2 bases at J, with 9 bases between the two ends. The CDR3 reads CASSPGIQETQYF. In DNA, the CDR3 is TGTGCCAGCAGCCCCGGGATACAAGAGACCCAGTACTTC. Full variable domain (missing parts from reference TRBV11-2 and TRBJ2-5): EAGVAQSPRYKIIEKRQSVAFWCNPISGHATLYWYQQILGQGPKLLIQFQNNGVVDDSQLPKDRFSAERLKGVDSTLKIQPAKLEDSAVYLCASSPGIQETQYFGPGTRLLVL.

This clonotype appeared many times. The chain links TRBV27 to TRBJ1-4; the match to TRBD1 covers 8 bases. The V segment lost 4 bases and the J segment 8 bases; nucleotides outside the gene matches: 6. The CDR3 loop spans 14 amino acids. Germline V gene lookup returns CDR1 MNHEY and CDR2 SMNVEV (reference sequence). In DNA form, the CDR3 reads TGTGCCAGCAGTTCAGGACAGGGTAGCGAAAAACTGTTTTTT. This gives the protein CASSSGQGSEKLFF. Full variable domain (missing parts from reference TRBV27 and TRBJ1-4): EAQVTQNPRYLITVTGKKLTVTCSQNMNHEYMSWYRQDPGLGLRQIYYSMNVEVTDKGDVPEGYKVSRKEKRNFPLILESPSPNQTSLYFCASSSGQGSEKLFFGSGTQLSVL.

The sample holds many counts of this clonotype. The chain has TRBV3-1 and TRBJ1-5; D unclear. The V gene lost 0 bases and the J gene lost 0 bases, with 6 bases spanning the gap. The CDR3 has 15 residues. Germline V lookup: CDR1 LGHDT, CDR2 YNNKEL (reference sequence). CDR3 bases: TGTGCCAGCAGCCAAGATTTAACTAGCAATCAGCCCCAGCATTTT. It is translated as CASSQDLTSNQPQHF.

The chain recombines TRBV11-2 with TRBJ2-3; D unresolved. V was pared by 7 bases and J by 0 bases, with 5 bases between. Germline loops: CDR1 SGHAT, CDR2 FQNNGV. The CDR3 has 12 residues. CDR3 in DNA: TGTGCCAGCACCCCTAGCACAGATACGCAGTATTTT. Its translation: CASTPSTDTQYF.

This clonotype was observed at least ten times. The rearrangement links TRBV7-9 to TRBJ2-7; 7 positions match TRBD1. This CDR3 is built from 14 residues. Trimming took 4 bases from V and 5 from J; bases not matched to a gene: 8. The germline V gene has CDR1 SEHNR and CDR2 FQNEAQ (reference sequence). In DNA, the CDR3 is TGTGCCAGCAGCTCATTTGGGACAGAAGACGAGCAGTACTTC. Its translation: CASSSFGTEDEQYF.

Regarding this clonotype: This may arise from a read error, as a much more abundant clone is one base away. The chain employs TRBV20-1 and TRBJ2-3, with 10 bases lining up with TRBD2. V gave up 3 bases and J gave up 8 bases; unmatched junction bases: 14. The CDR3 runs to 16 residues. Germline loops: CDR1 DFQATT, CDR2 SNEGSKA (reference sequence). The CDR3 DNA reads as TGCAGTGCTAGTCAAAGCGGGAGGGCCAGGGCAGGTACGCAGTATTTT. Its protein product is CSASQSGRARAGTQYF.

This clonotype was observed many times. The gene calls are TRBV20-1 and TRBJ2-4; D call uncertain. Germline-derived CDR1 and CDR2 are DFQATT and SNEGSKA (reference sequence). The V end was cut by 1 base, the J end by 0 bases, with 13 bases between. The CDR3 spans 16 residues. In DNA, the CDR3 is TGCAGTGCTAGAGGAGGCCAGCTCCTAGCCAAAAACATTCAGTACTTC. Protein sequence: CSARGGQLLAKNIQYF.

At least ten counts were recorded for this clonotype. The rearrangement links TRBV18 to TRBJ1-2; D call uncertain. Per the germline V gene, CDR1 is KGHSH and CDR2 is LQKENI. This CDR3 region has 12 residues. V shed 3 bases and J shed 8 bases, with 10 bases lying between them. The CDR3 region has the DNA TGTGCCAGCTCACCGCAGTCGGAAGGCTACACCTTC. Amino acids: CASSPQSEGYTF.

The chain uses TRBV6-9 and TRBJ2-4; TRBD1 might be the D (6 bases). CDR1 and CDR2 (germline): MNHGY, SVAAGI. The CDR3 has 15 amino acids. V dropped 3 bases and J dropped 6 bases, with 15 bases sitting between them. The CDR3 nucleotides are TGTGCCAGCAGTTACTCTGACAGGATGGGAAACATTCAGTACTTC. Amino acid sequence: CASSYSDRMGNIQYF.

This chain links TRBV28 with TRBJ2-1; 7 bases fit TRBD2. Germline CDR1 MDHEN, CDR2 SYDVKM. V shed 8 bases, J shed 9 bases, and the junction held 4 bases outside the gene matches. The CDR3 covers 11 residues. CDR3 in amino acids: CASWRGSEQFF. CDR3 bases: TGTGCCAGCTGGCGCGGGAGTGAGCAGTTCTTC.

This clonotype was seen ten or more times. The genes are TRBV7-2 and TRBJ2-7; D is uncertain. The CDR3 covers 12 residues. Germline V gives CDR1 SGHTA, CDR2 FQGNSA. The V end lost 5 bases, the J end lost 3 bases, and 8 bases lay between the germline ends. The CDR3 is CASSQQGYEQYF. The CDR3 DNA reads TGTGCCAGCAGCCAACAAGGCTACGAGCAGTACTTC.

This clonotype came up many times. The rearrangement links TRBV20-1 to TRBJ2-3; unclear D gene. CDR1 and CDR2 from the germline V gene are DFQATT and SNEGSKA (reference sequence). The V end was cut by 6 bases, the J end by 2 bases, with 18 bases between. The CDR3 consists of 15 residues. CDR3 protein: CSAGPGRIITDTQYF. CDR3 in DNA: TGCAGTGCGGGTCCCGGCAGGATAATCACAGATACGCAGTATTTT.

This chain joins TRBV11-2 and TRBJ2-1, with 7 bases aligning to TRBD2. Germline lookup yields CDR1 SGHAT and CDR2 FQNNGV. V was pared by 4 bases and J by 4 bases, with 13 bases of the junction left unmatched. The CDR3 has 17 amino acids. The CDR3 reads CASSSSLLGLIYNEQFF. CDR3 bases: TGTGCCAGCAGCTCCTCCTTACTGGGACTAATATACAATGAGCAGTTCTTC.

This clonotype has a count of ten or more. The chain carries TRBV20-1 and TRBJ2-1; no reliable D call. The CDR3 loop spans 11 amino acids. Germline lookup yields CDR1 DFQATT and CDR2 SNEGSKA (reference sequence). V was cut by 3 bases and J by 0 bases, with 0 bases left in between. The CDR3 loop reads CSASSYNEQFF. The CDR3 DNA follows: TGCAGTGCTAGCTCCTACAATGAGCAGTTCTTC.

The CDR3 spells CASSSHSLAGDEQYF. The CDR3, as DNA: TGTGCCAGCAGCTCCCACTCCCTAGCGGGAGACGAGCAGTACTTC. This chain connects TRBV7-9 to TRBJ2-7; 10 nucleotides match TRBD2. The CDR3 sequence is 15 residues long. Unmatched junction bases numbered 8, after V lost 4 bases and J lost 5 bases. The germline CDR1 and CDR2 sequences are SEHNR and FQNEAQ (reference sequence).

This clonotype was detected a few times. The chain links TRBV5-1 to TRBJ2-3; D remains ambiguous. CDR3 length equals 15 residues. Germline V CDR1 and CDR2: SGHRS, YFSETQ. Trimming removed 3 bases from V and 0 bases from J, with 11 bases in between. DNA for the CDR3: TGCGCCAGCAGCTCCTCGGAACATAGCACAGATACGCAGTATTTT. Amino acids: CASSSSEHSTDTQYF.